A single T cell receptor (beta chain) is shown here with its context. Patients at the Seattle site were enrolled during active infection and followed longitudinally. As handled by the study authors: It was from reference gene primer amplification that nucleated cell counts were estimated. Data came from immunoSEQ multiplex PCR; TCRdb stores just in-frame clones and leaves some out. D and trimming come from the DNA, and the V and J calls and clone size come from that table. Of about 160,000 clones detected, roughly 82% appear once; the ten largest clones hold 7%. Germline V gives CDR1 MNHEY, CDR2 SVGEGT. The ends were cut back, 5 bases at V and 7 bases at J, with 15 bases in the middle. CDR3 length: 14 amino acids. These data come from a study of blood T cell repertoires in COVID-19. The overall study: The study drew acute and convalescent COVID-19 samples from the United States, Italy and Spain. Sources were T cells, B-cell-depleted T cells, or PBMCs; the material itself was cDNA or gDNA.

Input material: peripheral blood. This chain joins TRBV6-2 or TRBV6-3 and TRBJ1-5, with D maybe TRBD1 (5 bases). The receptor comes from a woman in her thirties or forties with COVID-19, enrolled during active disease. The CDR3 DNA is TGTGCCAGCAGTCGCATGGGGCAGGGACAGCCCCAGCATTTT. It specifies CASSRMGQGQPQHF.